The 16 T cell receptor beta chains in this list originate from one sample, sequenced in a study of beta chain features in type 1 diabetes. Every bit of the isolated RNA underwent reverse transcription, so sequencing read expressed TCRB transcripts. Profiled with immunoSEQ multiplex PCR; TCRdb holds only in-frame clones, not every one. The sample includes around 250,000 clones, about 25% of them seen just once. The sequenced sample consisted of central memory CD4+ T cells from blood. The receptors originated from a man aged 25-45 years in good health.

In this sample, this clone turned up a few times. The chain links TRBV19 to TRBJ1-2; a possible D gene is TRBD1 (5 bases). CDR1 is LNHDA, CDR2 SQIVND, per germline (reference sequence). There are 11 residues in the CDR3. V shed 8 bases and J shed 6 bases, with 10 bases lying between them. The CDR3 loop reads CASSQGDGYTF. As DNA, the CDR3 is TGTGCCAGTTCTCAGGGAGATGGCTACACCTTC.

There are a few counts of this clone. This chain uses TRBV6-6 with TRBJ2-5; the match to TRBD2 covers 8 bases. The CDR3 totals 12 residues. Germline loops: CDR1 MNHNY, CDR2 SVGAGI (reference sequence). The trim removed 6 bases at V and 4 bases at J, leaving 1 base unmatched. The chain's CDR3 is CASRAGGETQYF. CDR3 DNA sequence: TGTGCCAGCAGGGCGGGGGGAGAGACCCAGTACTTC.

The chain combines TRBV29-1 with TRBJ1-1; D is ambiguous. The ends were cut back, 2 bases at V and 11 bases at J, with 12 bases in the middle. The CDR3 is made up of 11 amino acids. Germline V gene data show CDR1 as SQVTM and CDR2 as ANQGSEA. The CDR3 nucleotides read TGCAGCGTTGAAAGGTTTCAGATGGCTTTCTTT. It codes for CSVERFQMAFF. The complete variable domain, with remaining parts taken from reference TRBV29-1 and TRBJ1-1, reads SAVISQKPSRDICQRGTSLTIQCQVDSQVTMMFWYRQQPGQSLTLIATANQGSEATYESGFVIDKFPISRPNLTFSTLTVSNMSPEDSSIYLCSVERFQMAFFGQGTRLTVV.

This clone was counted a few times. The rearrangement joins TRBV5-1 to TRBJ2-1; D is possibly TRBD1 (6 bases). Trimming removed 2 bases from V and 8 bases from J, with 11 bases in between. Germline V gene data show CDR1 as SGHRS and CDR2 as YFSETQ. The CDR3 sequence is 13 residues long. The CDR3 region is CASSFRGVDEQFF. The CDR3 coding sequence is TGCGCCAGCAGCTTCAGGGGTGTCGATGAGCAGTTCTTC.

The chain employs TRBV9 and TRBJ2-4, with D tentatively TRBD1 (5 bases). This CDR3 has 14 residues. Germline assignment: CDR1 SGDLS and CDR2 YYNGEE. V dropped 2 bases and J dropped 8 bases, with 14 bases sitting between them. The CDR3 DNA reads TGTGCCAGCAGCGTGGGTCAGGGTAGGGACATTCAGTACTTC. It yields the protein CASSVGQGRDIQYF.

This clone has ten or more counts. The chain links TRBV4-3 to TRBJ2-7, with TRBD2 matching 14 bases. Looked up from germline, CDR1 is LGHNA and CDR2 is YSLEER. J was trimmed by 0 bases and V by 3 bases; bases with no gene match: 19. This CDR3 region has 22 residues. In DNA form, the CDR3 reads TGCGCCAGCAGCCAGGACCGGGACACCGGACTAGCGGGAGGCATTCACTCCTACGAGCAGTACTTC. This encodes CASSQDRDTGLAGGIHSYEQYF.

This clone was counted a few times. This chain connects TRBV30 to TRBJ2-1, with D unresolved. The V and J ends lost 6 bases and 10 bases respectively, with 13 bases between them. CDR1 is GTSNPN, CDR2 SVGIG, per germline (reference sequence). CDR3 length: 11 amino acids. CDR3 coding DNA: TGTGCCTGTCAAACGGGCCGAGAGCAGTTCTTC. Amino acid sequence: CACQTGREQFF. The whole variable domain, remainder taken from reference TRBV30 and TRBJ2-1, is SQTIHQWPATLVQPVGSPLSLECTVEGTSNPNLYWYRQAAGRGLQLLFYSVGIGQISSEVPQNLSASRPQDRQFILSSKKLLLSDSGFYLCACQTGREQFFGPGTRLTVL.

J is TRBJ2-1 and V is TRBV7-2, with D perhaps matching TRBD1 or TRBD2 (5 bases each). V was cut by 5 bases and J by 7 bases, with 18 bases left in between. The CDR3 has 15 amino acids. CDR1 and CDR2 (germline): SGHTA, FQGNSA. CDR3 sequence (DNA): TGTGCCAGCAGCGCCGGGACCTCACCCCAAAATGAGCAGTTCTTC. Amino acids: CASSAGTSPQNEQFF.

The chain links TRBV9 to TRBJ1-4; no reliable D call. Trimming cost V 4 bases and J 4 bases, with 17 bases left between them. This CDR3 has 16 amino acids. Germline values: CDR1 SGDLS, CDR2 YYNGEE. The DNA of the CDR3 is TGTGCCAGCAGCCCAAGAATCCAGACCTTTAATGAAAAACTGTTTTTT. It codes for CASSPRIQTFNEKLFF.

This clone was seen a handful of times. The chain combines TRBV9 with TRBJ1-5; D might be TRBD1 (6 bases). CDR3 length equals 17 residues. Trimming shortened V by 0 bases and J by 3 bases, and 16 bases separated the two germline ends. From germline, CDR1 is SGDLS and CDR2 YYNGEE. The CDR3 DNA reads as TGTGCCAGCAGCGTAGTGAGGTCAGGGGTTTACAATCAGCCCCAGCATTTT. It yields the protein CASSVVRSGVYNQPQHF.

CDR3 sequence: CASTAGHPYEQYF. In nucleotides, the CDR3 is TGTGCCAGTACCGCTGGACACCCTTACGAGCAGTACTTC. The rearrangement uses TRBV19 and TRBJ2-7; perhaps TRBD1 as D (5 bases). CDR3 length: 13 amino acids. CDR1 and CDR2 from the germline V gene are LNHDA and SQIVND (reference sequence). Deletions cut 7 bases from V and 4 bases from J, with 14 bases between.

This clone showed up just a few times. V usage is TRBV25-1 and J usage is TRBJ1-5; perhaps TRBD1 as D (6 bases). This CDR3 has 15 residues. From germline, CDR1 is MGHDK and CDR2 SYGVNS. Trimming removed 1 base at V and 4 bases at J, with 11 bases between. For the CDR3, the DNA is TGTGCCAGCAGTGAATCGGGGGCCGCGAATCAGCCCCAGCATTTT. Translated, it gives CASSESGAANQPQHF.

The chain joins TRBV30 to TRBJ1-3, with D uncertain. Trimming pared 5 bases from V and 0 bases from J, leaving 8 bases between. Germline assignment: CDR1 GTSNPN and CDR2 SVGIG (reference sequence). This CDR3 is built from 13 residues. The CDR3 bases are TGTGCCTGGGATAGAGTCTCTGGAAACACCATATATTTT. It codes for CAWDRVSGNTIYF.

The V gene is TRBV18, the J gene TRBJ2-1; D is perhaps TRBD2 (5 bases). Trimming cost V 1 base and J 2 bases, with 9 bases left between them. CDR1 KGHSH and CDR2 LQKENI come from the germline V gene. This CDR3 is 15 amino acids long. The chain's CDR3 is CASSPRADAYNEQFF. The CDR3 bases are TGTGCCAGCTCACCACGAGCGGATGCCTACAATGAGCAGTTCTTC.

CDR3 in amino acids: CASSPSAGTYEQYF. In nucleotides, the CDR3 is TGTGCCAGCAGCCCCTCAGCGGGTACCTACGAGCAGTACTTC. The rearrangement joins TRBV7-7 to TRBJ2-7; tentatively, D is TRBD2 (6 bases). The germline gives CDR1 SSHAT, CDR2 FNYEAQ (reference sequence). The V gene lost 5 bases and the J gene lost 2 bases, with 13 bases spanning the gap. The CDR3 spans 14 residues.

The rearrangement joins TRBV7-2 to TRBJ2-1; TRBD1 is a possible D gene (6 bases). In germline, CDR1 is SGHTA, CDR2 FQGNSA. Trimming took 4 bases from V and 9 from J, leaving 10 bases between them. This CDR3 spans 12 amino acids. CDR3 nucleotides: TGTGCCAGCAGCTACAGGGTCGGTGAGCAGTTCTTC. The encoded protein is CASSYRVGEQFF.